These 23 T cell receptor beta chains came from one sample sequenced in a study of shared clonotypes between healthy human individuals. CD8 cells classed as naive were CD45RO-negative and positively selected for CCR7, excluding terminally differentiated effector memory CD45RA+ cells. Produced via immunoSEQ multiplex PCR; TCRdb's table is partial and in-frame only. The table includes some 2,100,000 clones, about 92% detected once. The sample taken for sequencing was naive CD8+ T cells from PBMCs. These receptors were obtained from a man between 18 and 29 years old in good health. Some clones in this sample may be carry-over from other donors' samples.

The V and J genes are TRBV7-9 and TRBJ1-6, with TRBD1 as a possible D gene (6 bases). There are 14 residues in the CDR3. Germline assignment: CDR1 SEHNR and CDR2 FQNEAQ (reference sequence). Trimming removed 3 bases at V and 7 bases at J, with 10 bases between. CDR3 protein: CASSFPRGNSPLHF. The CDR3 DNA sequence: TGTGCCAGCAGCTTTCCCAGGGGCAATTCACCCCTCCACTTT. The variable domain in full, completed from reference TRBV7-9 and TRBJ1-6, reads DTGVSQNPRHKITKRGQNVTFRCDPISEHNRLYWYRQTLGQGPEFLTYFQNEAQLEKSRLLSDRFSAERPKGSFSTLEIQRTEQGDSAMYLCASSFPRGNSPLHFGNGTRLTVT.

J is TRBJ2-7 and V is TRBV7-9, with no clear D. Trimming removed 7 bases from V and 2 bases from J, with 15 bases in between. The CDR3 consists of 14 residues. From germline, CDR1 is SEHNR and CDR2 FQNEAQ (reference sequence). CDR3 nucleotides: TGTGCCAGCACCCCTGGGAACCCTACCTACGAGCAGTACTTC. It yields the protein CASTPGNPTYEQYF.

This chain joins TRBV27 and TRBJ2-1, with D perhaps matching TRBD1 (6 bases). The CDR3 length is 14 residues. CDR1 MNHEY and CDR2 SMNVEV come from the germline V gene (reference sequence). V was shortened by 1 base and J by 8 bases, with 12 bases between the two germline ends. In DNA form, the CDR3 reads TGTGCCAGCAGTTTATTGGGGGCAGGGCATGAGCAGTTCTTC. Protein sequence: CASSLLGAGHEQFF.

The rearrangement joins TRBV6-5 to TRBJ2-7; the match to TRBD1 covers 9 bases. There are 14 residues in the CDR3. V lost 5 bases, J lost 4 bases, and 6 bases stayed unmatched. The germline V gene has CDR1 MNHEY and CDR2 SVGAGI. CDR3 nucleotides: TGTGCCAGCAGTATCGTACAGGGGGCATACGAGCAGTACTTC. It specifies CASSIVQGAYEQYF.

This rearrangement joins TRBV13 to TRBJ1-2; no clear D. Germline assignment: CDR1 PRHDT and CDR2 FYEKMQ (reference sequence). CDR3 size: 16 residues. Trimming pared 3 bases from V and 6 bases from J, leaving 20 bases between. CDR3 protein: CASSFIWVGGQNGYTF. In DNA, the CDR3 is TGTGCCAGCAGCTTTATCTGGGTGGGAGGGCAGAATGGCTACACCTTC.

This chain uses TRBV10-3 with TRBJ2-2, with 9 bases identical to TRBD2. The CDR3 loop spans 15 amino acids. Looked up from germline, CDR1 is ENHRY and CDR2 is SYGVKD. The ends lost 5 bases at V and 0 bases at J; junction bases unmatched: 1. The CDR3 loop is CAISRTSANTGELFF. The CDR3 DNA follows: TGTGCCATCAGTAGGACTAGCGCGAACACCGGGGAGCTGTTTTTT.

The CDR3 sequence is CASSERWTGVETGELFF. The CDR3, as DNA: TGTGCCAGCAGTGAAAGGTGGACAGGAGTGGAAACCGGGGAGCTGTTTTTT. V gene TRBV2 combines with J gene TRBJ2-2, with 7 bases that match TRBD1. J gave up 5 bases and V 2 bases, and 11 bases lay outside the gene matches. CDR3 length equals 17 residues. The germline V gene encodes CDR1 SNHLY and CDR2 FYNNEI.

The chain combines TRBV28 with TRBJ1-4; TRBD1 agrees at 8 bases. The V gene end was trimmed by 3 bases and the J gene end by 3 bases; junction bases not matched to a gene: 6. The germline gives CDR1 MDHEN, CDR2 SYDVKM. This CDR3 has 16 residues. The CDR3 region has the DNA TGTGCCAGCAGTTTGGGGAGGACAGGGTCTAATGAAAAACTGTTTTTT. Translated, it gives CASSLGRTGSNEKLFF.

As for this clone: Within the sample, other DNA sequences also encode this same CDR3. The chain combines TRBV4-1 with TRBJ2-5; D gene ambiguous. V gave up 1 base and J gave up 0 bases, with 6 bases separating them. Germline assignment: CDR1 MGHRA and CDR2 YSYEKL. The CDR3 totals 14 residues. The CDR3 reads CASSQVGYQETQYF. CDR3 sequence (DNA): TGCGCCAGCAGCCAAGTTGGGTACCAAGAGACCCAGTACTTC.

This rearrangement joins TRBV19 to TRBJ2-7, with 7 bases fitting TRBD2. Germline CDR1 reads LNHDA; CDR2 reads SQIVND (reference sequence). CDR3 length: 13 amino acids. After removal of 4 bases from V and 4 bases from J, the junction contained 4 bases not matched to a gene. DNA for the CDR3: TGTGCCAGTAGTAGCGGGAGTGCTTACGAGCAGTACTTC. It yields the protein CASSSGSAYEQYF.

The chain is built from TRBV27 and TRBJ1-2; tentatively, D is TRBD1 (5 bases). V dropped 5 bases and J dropped 4 bases, with 14 bases sitting between them. Germline V gene lookup returns CDR1 MNHEY and CDR2 SMNVEV (reference sequence). CDR3 length: 14 amino acids. The CDR3: CASSIGALSYGYTF. For the CDR3, the DNA is TGTGCCAGCAGTATCGGGGCGCTCAGCTATGGCTACACCTTC.

The rearrangement uses TRBV7-2 and TRBJ2-7, with a possible D match to TRBD2 (6 bases). Trimming removed 0 bases at V and 1 base at J, with 16 bases between. The CDR3 sequence is 17 residues long. Germline V lookup: CDR1 SGHTA, CDR2 FQGNSA. CDR3 region: CASSLAVTAGTSYEQYF. DNA for the CDR3: TGTGCCAGCAGCTTAGCAGTCACGGCGGGAACGTCCTACGAGCAGTACTTC.

This clone was counted a single time. At the DNA level, this CDR3 is encoded by other sequences in the same sample as well. This rearrangement joins TRBV9 to TRBJ2-7; D not certain. The germline V gene encodes CDR1 SGDLS and CDR2 YYNGEE. Trimming removed 0 bases at V and 2 bases at J, with 9 bases between. This CDR3 has 14 residues. CDR3 residues: CASSVAGSTYEQYF. CDR3 nucleotides: TGTGCCAGCAGCGTAGCCGGCAGTACCTACGAGCAGTACTTC.

The chain uses TRBV27 and TRBJ2-1; the D gene could be TRBD1 or TRBD2 (6 bases each). The CDR3 has 15 amino acids. The V and J ends lost 7 bases and 4 bases respectively, with 17 bases between them. In germline, CDR1 is MNHEY, CDR2 SMNVEV (reference sequence). Here the CDR3 reads CASTVGAGPYNEQFF. The DNA for the CDR3 is TGTGCCAGCACCGTGGGGGCGGGACCTTACAATGAGCAGTTCTTC.

The V and J genes are TRBV18 and TRBJ2-3; TRBD1 matches at 7 bases. Germline lookup yields CDR1 KGHSH and CDR2 LQKENI. This CDR3 comprises 18 residues. Germline trimming cut 1 base from V and 0 bases from J; bases unmatched to any gene: 10. The CDR3 DNA reads TGTGCCAGCTCACCACGAATTACAGGGGAAATTAGCACAGATACGCAGTATTTT. It is translated as CASSPRITGEISTDTQYF.

V usage is TRBV6-1 and J usage is TRBJ2-7; TRBD1 matches at 7 bases. Trimming at V came to 7 bases and at J to 4 bases, leaving 4 bases not matched to a gene. CDR1 MNHNS and CDR2 SASEGT come from the germline V gene. The length of the CDR3 is 12 residues. CDR3 protein: CASTTGPYEQYF. DNA of the CDR3: TGTGCCAGCACGACAGGGCCTTACGAGCAGTACTTC.

CDR3 sequence (DNA): TGTGCCAGCAGTGAACTAGGACAGGGGGCGAAGCAGTACTTC. Encoded protein: CASSELGQGAKQYF. The rearrangement uses TRBV6-1 and TRBJ2-7; 11 bases fit TRBD1. The CDR3 is 14 residues long. Germline V lookup: CDR1 MNHNS, CDR2 SASEGT. V trimming: 2 bases; J trimming: 8 bases; junction bases outside the gene matches: 5.

The V gene is TRBV18, the J gene TRBJ2-7; TRBD1 matches at 7 bases. CDR1 KGHSH and CDR2 LQKENI come from the germline V gene. V was pared by 5 bases and J by 3 bases, with 16 bases of the junction left unmatched. This CDR3 region has 17 residues. Here the CDR3 DNA reads TGTGCCAGCTCAGCCGATTTGACAGGGAAAGAGGGCTACGAGCAGTACTTC. It yields the protein CASSADLTGKEGYEQYF.

Comment on this clone: Its ends do not fully match the called genes, so a read error is possible. The chain recombines TRBV6-5 with TRBJ2-7, with D perhaps TRBD2 (6 bases). Germline lookup yields CDR1 MNHEY and CDR2 SVGAGI. CDR3 size: 12 residues. CDR3 sequence reads: CASSYSPSAVLF. The CDR3 DNA is TGTGCCAGCAGTTACTCTCCTAGCGCGGTTCTCTTC.

On this clone: Other nucleotide sequences from this sample produce the same CDR3. This chain links TRBV19 with TRBJ2-7, with D perhaps being TRBD1 or TRBD2 (5 bases each). CDR1 LNHDA and CDR2 SQIVND come from the germline V gene (reference sequence). V was clipped by 4 bases and J by 0 bases, with 7 bases between them. The length of the CDR3 is 13 residues. CDR3 coding DNA: TGTGCCAGTAGTACCGGGACCTCCTACGAGCAGTACTTC. Protein sequence: CASSTGTSYEQYF.

This chain joins TRBV14 and TRBJ1-1; D is possibly TRBD1 (5 bases). The CDR3 runs to 13 residues. Germline loops: CDR1 SGHDN, CDR2 FVKESK. Trimming took off 2 bases at V and 7 bases at J, with 11 bases between the two ends. This CDR3 reads CASSQKGRIEAFF. CDR3 bases: TGTGCCAGCAGCCAAAAGGGACGGATTGAAGCTTTCTTT. Supplemented by reference TRBV14 and TRBJ1-1, the full variable domain reads EAGVTQFPSHSVIEKGQTVTLRCDPISGHDNLYWYRRVMGKEIKFLLHFVKESKQDESGMPNNRFLAERTGGTYSTLKVQPAELEDSGVYFCASSQKGRIEAFFGQGTRLTVV.

Remarks on this clone: This sample includes further DNA sequences coding for the same CDR3. This chain connects TRBV7-9 to TRBJ1-1; D call uncertain. The ends were cut back, 1 base at V and 5 bases at J, with 8 bases in the middle. Per the germline V gene, CDR1 is SEHNR and CDR2 is FQNEAQ (reference sequence). This CDR3 has 13 residues. CDR3 loop: CASSLGVGTEAFF. CDR3 nucleotide sequence: TGTGCCAGCAGCTTAGGGGTAGGGACTGAAGCTTTCTTT. Full variable domain (rest looked up from reference TRBV7-9 and TRBJ1-1): DTGVSQNPRHKITKRGQNVTFRCDPISEHNRLYWYRQTLGQGPEFLTYFQNEAQLEKSRLLSDRFSAERPKGSFSTLEIQRTEQGDSAMYLCASSLGVGTEAFFGQGTRLTVV.

V is TRBV13 and J is TRBJ2-5, with 7 bases lining up with TRBD1. There are 15 residues in the CDR3. Germline CDR1 PRHDT, CDR2 FYEKMQ (reference sequence). J lost 9 bases, V lost 4 bases, and 14 bases had no gene match. CDR3 in amino acids: CASSSSGTVRVAQYF. The CDR3 DNA sequence: TGTGCCAGCAGCTCCTCCGGGACAGTGAGAGTAGCCCAGTACTTC.